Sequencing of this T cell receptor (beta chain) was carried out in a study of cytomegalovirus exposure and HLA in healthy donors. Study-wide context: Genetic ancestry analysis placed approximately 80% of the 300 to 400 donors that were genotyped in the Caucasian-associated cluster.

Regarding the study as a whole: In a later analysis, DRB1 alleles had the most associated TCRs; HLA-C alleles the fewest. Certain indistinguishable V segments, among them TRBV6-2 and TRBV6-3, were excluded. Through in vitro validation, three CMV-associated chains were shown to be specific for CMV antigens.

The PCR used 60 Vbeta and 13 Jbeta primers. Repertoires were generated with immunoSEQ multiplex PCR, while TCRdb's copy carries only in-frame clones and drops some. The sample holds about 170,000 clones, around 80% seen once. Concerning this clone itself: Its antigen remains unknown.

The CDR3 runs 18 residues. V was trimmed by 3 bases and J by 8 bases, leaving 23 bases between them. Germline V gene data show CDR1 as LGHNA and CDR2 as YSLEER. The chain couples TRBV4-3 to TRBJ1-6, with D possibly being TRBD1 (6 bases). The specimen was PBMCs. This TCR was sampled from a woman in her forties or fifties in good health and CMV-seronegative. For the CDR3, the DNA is TGCGCCAGCAGCCAGCTATTGGTGGGGCAGGGGATCGATTCACCCCTCCACTTT. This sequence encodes CASSQLLVGQGIDSPLHF.